This T cell receptor (beta chain) was captured in a study of blood T cell repertoires in COVID-19. Study at large: Some COVID-19 samples were acute and others convalescent; all came from the United States, Italy and Spain. Sample material is recorded as cDNA or gDNA derived from T cells, B-cell-depleted T cells, or PBMCs.

In the authors' workflow: Reference gene primer amplification gave nucleated cell count estimates. Here immunoSEQ multiplex PCR was the method, and the copy in TCRdb shows in-frame clones only, minus some. V and J calls and clone size are as listed in that table; D and trimming were resolved from the DNA. The sample records 230,000 or so clones, around 83% being singletons. The CDR3 extends over 17 amino acids. V was pared by 6 bases and J by 3 bases, with 7 bases of the junction left unmatched. The germline V gene encodes CDR1 MGHDK and CDR2 SYGVNS. The sequenced material came from peripheral blood. This clonotype originated in a man aged 40-49 years with active or convalescent COVID-19. The chain is built from TRBV25-1 and TRBJ2-1; 14 bases fit TRBD2. The CDR3 reads CASRQSGTSGGYNEQFF. CDR3 nucleotides: TGTGCCAGCAGACAATCCGGGACTAGCGGGGGCTACAATGAGCAGTTCTTC.